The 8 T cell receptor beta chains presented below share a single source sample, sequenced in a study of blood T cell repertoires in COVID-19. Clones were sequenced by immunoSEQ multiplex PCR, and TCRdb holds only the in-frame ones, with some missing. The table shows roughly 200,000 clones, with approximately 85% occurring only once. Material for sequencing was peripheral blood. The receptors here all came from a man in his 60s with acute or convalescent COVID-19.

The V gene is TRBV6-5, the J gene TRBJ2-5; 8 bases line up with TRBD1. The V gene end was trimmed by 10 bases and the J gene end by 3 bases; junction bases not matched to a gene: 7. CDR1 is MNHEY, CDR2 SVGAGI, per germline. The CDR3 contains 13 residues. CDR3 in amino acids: CATESGGEETQYF. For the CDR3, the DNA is TGTGCCACCGAGTCAGGGGGCGAAGAGACCCAGTACTTC.

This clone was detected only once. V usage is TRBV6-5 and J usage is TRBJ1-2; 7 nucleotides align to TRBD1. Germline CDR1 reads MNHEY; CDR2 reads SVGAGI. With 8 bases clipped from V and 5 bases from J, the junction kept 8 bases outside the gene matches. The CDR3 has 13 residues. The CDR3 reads CASGPAGGYGYTF. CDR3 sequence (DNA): TGTGCCAGCGGCCCCGCAGGGGGTTATGGCTACACCTTC.

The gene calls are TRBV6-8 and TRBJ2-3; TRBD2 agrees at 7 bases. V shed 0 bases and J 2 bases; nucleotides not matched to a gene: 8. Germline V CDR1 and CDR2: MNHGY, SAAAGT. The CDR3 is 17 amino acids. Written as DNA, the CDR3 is TGTGCCAGCAGTTACTCGGGCGGGGAGGGATACACAGATACGCAGTATTTT. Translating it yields CASSYSGGEGYTDTQYF.

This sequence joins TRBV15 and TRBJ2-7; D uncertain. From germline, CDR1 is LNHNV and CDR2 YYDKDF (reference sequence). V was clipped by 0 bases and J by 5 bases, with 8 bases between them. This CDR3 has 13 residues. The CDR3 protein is CATSRDLSNEQYF. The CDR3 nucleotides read TGTGCCACCAGCAGAGATCTTAGTAACGAGCAGTACTTC.

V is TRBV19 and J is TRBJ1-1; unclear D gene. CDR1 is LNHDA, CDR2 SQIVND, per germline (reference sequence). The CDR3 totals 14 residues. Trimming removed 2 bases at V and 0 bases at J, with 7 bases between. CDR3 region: CASSIWAVNTEAFF. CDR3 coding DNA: TGTGCCAGTAGTATATGGGCAGTGAACACTGAAGCTTTCTTT.

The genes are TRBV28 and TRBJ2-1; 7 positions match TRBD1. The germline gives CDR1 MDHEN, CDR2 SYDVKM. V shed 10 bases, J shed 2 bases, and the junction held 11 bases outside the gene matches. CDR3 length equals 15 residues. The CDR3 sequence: CATPVAQGAYNEQFF. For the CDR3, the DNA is TGTGCCACCCCAGTTGCCCAGGGGGCCTACAATGAGCAGTTCTTC. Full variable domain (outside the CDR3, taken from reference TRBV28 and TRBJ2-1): DVKVTQSSRYLVKRTGEKVFLECVQDMDHENMFWYRQDPGLGLRLIYFSYDVKMKEKGDIPEGYSVSREKKERFSLILESASTNQTSMYLCATPVAQGAYNEQFFGPGTRLTVL.

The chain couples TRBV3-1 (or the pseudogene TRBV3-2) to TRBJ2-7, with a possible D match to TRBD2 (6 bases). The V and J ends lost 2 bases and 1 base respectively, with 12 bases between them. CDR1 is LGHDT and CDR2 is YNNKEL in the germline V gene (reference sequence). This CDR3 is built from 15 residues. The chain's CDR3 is CASSQPGLESYEQYF. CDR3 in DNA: TGTGCCAGCAGCCAACCGGGACTCGAGTCCTACGAGCAGTACTTC.

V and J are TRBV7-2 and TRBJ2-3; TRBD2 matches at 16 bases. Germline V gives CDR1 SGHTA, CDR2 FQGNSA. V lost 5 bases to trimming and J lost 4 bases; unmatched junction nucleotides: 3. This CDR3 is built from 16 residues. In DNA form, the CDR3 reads TGTGCCAGCAGCCCCGGGACTAGCGGGAGGGCAGATACGCAGTATTTT. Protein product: CASSPGTSGRADTQYF.